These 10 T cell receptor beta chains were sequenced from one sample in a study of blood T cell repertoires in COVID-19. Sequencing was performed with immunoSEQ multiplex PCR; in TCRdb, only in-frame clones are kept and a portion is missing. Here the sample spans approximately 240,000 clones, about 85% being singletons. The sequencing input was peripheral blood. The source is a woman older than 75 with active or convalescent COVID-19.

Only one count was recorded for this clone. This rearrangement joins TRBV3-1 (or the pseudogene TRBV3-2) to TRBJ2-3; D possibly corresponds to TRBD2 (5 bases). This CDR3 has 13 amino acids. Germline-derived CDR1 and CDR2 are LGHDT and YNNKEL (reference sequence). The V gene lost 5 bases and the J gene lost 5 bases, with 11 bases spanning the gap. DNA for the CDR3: TGTGCCAGCAGCTTGCTAGCAATAGATACGCAGTATTTT. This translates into CASSLLAIDTQYF.

CDR3 bases: TGTGCCAGCAGCTTACTGGGGCTCGCGAACACCGGGGAGCTGTTTTTT. Amino acid sequence: CASSLLGLANTGELFF. The rearrangement links TRBV7-2 to TRBJ2-2, with D possibly matching TRBD1 (5 bases). V lost 2 bases to trimming and J lost 0 bases, with 10 bases between them. This CDR3 contains 16 residues. In germline, CDR1 is SGHTA, CDR2 FQGNSA. The full variable domain, in which reference TRBV7-2 and TRBJ2-2 provide the parts outside the CDR3, is GAGVSQSPSNKVTEKGKDVELRCDPISGHTALYWYRQSLGQGLEFLIYFQGNSAPDKSGLPSDRFSAERTGGSVSTLTIQRTQQEDSAVYLCASSLLGLANTGELFFGEGSRLTVL.

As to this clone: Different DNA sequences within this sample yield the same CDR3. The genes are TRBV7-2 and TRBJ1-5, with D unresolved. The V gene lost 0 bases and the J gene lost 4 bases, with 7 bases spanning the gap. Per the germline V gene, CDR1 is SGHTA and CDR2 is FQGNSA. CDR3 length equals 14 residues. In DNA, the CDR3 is TGTGCCAGCAGCTTAGCGGCGGGGAATCAGCCCCAGCATTTT. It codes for CASSLAAGNQPQHF.

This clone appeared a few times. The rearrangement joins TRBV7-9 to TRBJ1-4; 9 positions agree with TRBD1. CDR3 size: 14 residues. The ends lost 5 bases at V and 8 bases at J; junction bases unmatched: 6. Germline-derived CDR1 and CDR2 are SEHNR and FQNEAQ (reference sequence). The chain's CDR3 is CASSTGQGIEKLFF. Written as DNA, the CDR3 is TGTGCCAGCAGCACGGGACAGGGCATCGAAAAACTGTTTTTT. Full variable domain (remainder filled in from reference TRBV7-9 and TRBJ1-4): DTGVSQNPRHKITKRGQNVTFRCDPISEHNRLYWYRQTLGQGPEFLTYFQNEAQLEKSRLLSDRFSAERPKGSFSTLEIQRTEQGDSAMYLCASSTGQGIEKLFFGSGTQLSVL.

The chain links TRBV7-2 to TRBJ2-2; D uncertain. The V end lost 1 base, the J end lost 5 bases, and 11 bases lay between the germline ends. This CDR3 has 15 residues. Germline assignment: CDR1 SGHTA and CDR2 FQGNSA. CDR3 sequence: CASSLEFSYTGELFF. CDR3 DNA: TGTGCCAGCAGCTTAGAATTTTCGTATACCGGGGAGCTGTTTTTT.

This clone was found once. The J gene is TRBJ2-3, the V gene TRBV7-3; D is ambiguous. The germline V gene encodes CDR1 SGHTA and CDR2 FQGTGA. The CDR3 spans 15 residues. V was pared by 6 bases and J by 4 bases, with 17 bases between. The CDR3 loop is CASSRAGSPSDTQYF. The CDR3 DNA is TGTGCCAGCAGTCGAGCCGGGTCCCCCTCAGATACGCAGTATTTT.

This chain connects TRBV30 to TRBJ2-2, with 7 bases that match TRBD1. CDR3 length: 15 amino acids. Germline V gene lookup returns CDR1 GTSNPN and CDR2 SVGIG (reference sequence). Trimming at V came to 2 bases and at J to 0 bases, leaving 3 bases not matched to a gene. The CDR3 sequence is CAWSRQGSNTGELFF. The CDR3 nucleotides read TGTGCCTGGAGTCGACAGGGTTCGAACACCGGGGAGCTGTTTTTT. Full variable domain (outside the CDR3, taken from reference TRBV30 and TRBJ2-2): SQTIHQWPATLVQPVGSPLSLECTVEGTSNPNLYWYRQAAGRGLQLLFYSVGIGQISSEVPQNLSASRPQDRQFILSSKKLLLSDSGFYLCAWSRQGSNTGELFFGEGSRLTVL.

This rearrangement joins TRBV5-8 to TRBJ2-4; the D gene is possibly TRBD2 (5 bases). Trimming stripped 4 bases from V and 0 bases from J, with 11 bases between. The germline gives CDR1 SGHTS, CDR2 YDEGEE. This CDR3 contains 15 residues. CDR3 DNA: TGTGCCAGCAGCCTGACTCGGGGAGCCAAAAACATTCAGTACTTC. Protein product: CASSLTRGAKNIQYF.

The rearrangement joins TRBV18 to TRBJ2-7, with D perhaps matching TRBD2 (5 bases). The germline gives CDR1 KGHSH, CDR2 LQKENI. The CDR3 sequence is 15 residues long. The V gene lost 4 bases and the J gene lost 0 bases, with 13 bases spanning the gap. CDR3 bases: TGTGCCAGCTCACAAACCGGGGAAAGCTCCTACGAGCAGTACTTC. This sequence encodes CASSQTGESSYEQYF.

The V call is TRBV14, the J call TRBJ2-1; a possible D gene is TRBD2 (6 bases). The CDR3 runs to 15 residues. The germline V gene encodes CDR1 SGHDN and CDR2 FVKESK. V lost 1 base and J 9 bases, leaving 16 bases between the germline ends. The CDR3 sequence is CASSQVFRRGIEQFF. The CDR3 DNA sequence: TGTGCCAGCAGCCAAGTGTTCAGGAGGGGCATTGAGCAGTTCTTC.